The present entry profiles one T cell receptor beta chain with its context. Its antigen is not identified. For every sample, about 10^5 TCR templates were assayed. Profiled with immunoSEQ multiplex PCR; TCRdb holds only in-frame clones, not every one. The table records roughly 120,000 clones, approximately 94% of them present only once. The data were taken from a study of siplizumab effects on memory and regulatory T cells. Study findings and constraints: Most alloreactive clones went unmapped to unstimulated subsets; only a minor fraction mapped. Naive T cells appeared more varied than memory cells and looked like key alloresponse contributors.

The TCR originated in a human donor in good health. The specimen was non-Treg CD4+ T cells sorted from blood.

This chain's CDR3 is CASRGLAPTDTQYF. In nucleotides, the CDR3 is TGCGCCAGCAGGGGACTAGCGCCCACAGATACGCAGTATTTT. The chain combines TRBV5-1 with TRBJ2-3; 10 nucleotides align to TRBD2. This CDR3 has 14 amino acids. Per germline, CDR1 SGHRS and CDR2 YFSETQ. Unmatched junction bases numbered 2, after V lost 5 bases and J lost 2 bases. The full variable domain, completed using reference TRBV5-1 and TRBJ2-3, is KAGVTQTPRYLIKTRGQQVTLSCSPISGHRSVSWYQQTPGQGLQFLFEYFSETQRNKGNFPGRFSGRQFSNSRSEMNVSTLELGDSALYLCASRGLAPTDTQYFGPGTRLTVL.